A selection of T cell receptor beta chains follows, all from one sample in a study of blood T cell repertoires in COVID-19. The method was immunoSEQ multiplex PCR; TCRdb's version includes in-frame clones alone and lacks a portion of them. Among around 60,000 clones, about nine tenths were seen once, and the ten largest hold about 1.3%. Sequenced input: peripheral blood. Receptor source: a man aged 55 to 69 with acute or convalescent COVID-19. Both conserved end residues are part of each CDR3. A D gene is named only where the DNA matches it firmly. Clone sizes are given selectively: once, few, many, or a class where the clone is expanded.

>TRBD1|TRBV29-1|TRBJ2-7|13|-
CSVGRDRDFEQYF
TGCAGCGTAGGACGGGACAGGGACTTCGAGCAGTACTTC
>-|TRBV9|TRBJ1-4|15|-
CASSPHGGGGEKLFF
TGTGCCAGCAGCCCCCATGGAGGGGGGGGTGAAAAACTGTTTTTT
>-|TRBV7-9|TRBJ2-3|9|-
CAGGDTQYF
TGTGCCGGGGGGGATACGCAGTATTTT
>TRBD1|TRBV5-8|TRBJ1-5|16|-
CASSVSRTGDNQPQHF
TGTGCCAGCAGCGTCAGTAGGACAGGGGATAATCAGCCCCAGCATTTT
>-|TRBV21-1|TRBJ2-3|16|-
CASSGPRTGGTDTQYF
TGTGCCAGCAGTGGGCCTAGGACAGGTGGTACAGATACGCAGTATTTT
>TRBD1|TRBV11-2|TRBJ2-3|13|-
CASSSDRTDTQYF
TGTGCCAGCAGCTCGGACAGGACGGATACGCAGTATTTT
>-|TRBV7-6|TRBJ1-5|12|-
CASSFVNQPQHF
TGTGCCAGCAGCTTCGTTAATCAGCCCCAGCATTTT
>TRBD1|TRBV5-4|TRBJ1-6|15|-
CASSIGTVDNSPLHF
TGTGCCAGCAGCATCGGGACAGTGGATAATTCACCCCTCCACTTT
>TRBD1|TRBV7-3|TRBJ2-1|15|-
CASSLRTGTYNEQFF
TGTGCCAGCAGCCTACGGACAGGGACCTACAATGAGCAGTTCTTC
>TRBD1|TRBV18|TRBJ1-1|14|-
CASSQGTGRTEAFF
TGTGCCAGCTCTCAGGGGACAGGGCGAACTGAAGCTTTCTTT
>-|TRBV5-1|TRBJ1-3|15|few
CASSLMGLSGNTIYF
TGCGCCAGCAGCTTGATGGGCCTCTCTGGAAACACCATATATTTT
>-|TRBV29-1|TRBJ2-7|11|-
CSVEDSYEQYF
TGCAGCGTTGAAGACAGCTACGAGCAGTACTTC
>TRBD1|TRBV2|TRBJ1-5|14|-
CASSEGTGSQPQHF
TGTGCCAGCAGTGAAGGGACAGGGAGTCAGCCCCAGCATTTT
>TRBD1|TRBV9|TRBJ1-1|15|once
CASSNTGTGGDEAFF
TGTGCCAGCAGCAATACCGGGACAGGGGGCGATGAAGCTTTCTTT
>-|TRBV30|TRBJ2-7|14|-
CAWRRGSLPSEQYF
TGTGCCTGGAGACGAGGGTCGCTCCCGAGCGAGCAGTACTTC
>-|TRBV29-1|TRBJ1-3|13|-
CSVEPTPGNTIYF
TGCAGCGTTGAACCTACGCCCGGAAACACCATATATTTT
>-|TRBV18|TRBJ1-6|14|-
CASSPRDINSPLHF
TGTGCCAGCTCACCACGGGACATAAATTCACCCCTCCACTTT
>-|TRBV29-1|TRBJ2-7|11|-
CSRWGGVVQYF
TGCAGCCGGTGGGGCGGCGTAGTGCAGTACTTC
>TRBD1|TRBV29-1|TRBJ2-3|14|-
CSVAGTGSTDTQYF
TGCAGCGTTGCCGGGACAGGGTCCACAGATACGCAGTATTTT
>TRBD1|TRBV2|TRBJ2-3|15|-
CASKGGRGPTDTQYF
TGTGCCAGCAAGGGTGGCAGGGGGCCTACAGATACGCAGTATTTT
>-|TRBV9|TRBJ2-5|14|-
CASSVGSTFGTQYF
TGTGCCAGCAGCGTAGGGTCCACATTTGGGACCCAGTACTTC
>-|TRBV13|TRBJ1-3|14|few
CASSPWETGNTIYF
TGTGCCAGCAGCCCGTGGGAGACTGGAAACACCATATATTTT
>-|TRBV18|TRBJ2-7|13|once
CASSPGQNYEQYF
TGTGCCAGCTCACCCGGACAGAACTACGAGCAGTACTTC
>TRBD1|TRBV3-1/TRBV3-2|TRBJ1-6|15|-
CASSRSGQGYSPLHF
TGTGCCAGCAGCCGCTCGGGACAGGGGTACTCACCCCTCCACTTT
>TRBD2|TRBV10-3|TRBJ2-3|16|-
CAISGTSGEGTDTQYF
TGTGCCATCAGTGGGACTAGCGGGGAGGGCACAGATACGCAGTATTTT
>-|TRBV29-1|TRBJ1-1|13|-
CSVDIAGPTEAFF
TGCAGCGTTGATATAGCGGGGCCCACTGAAGCTTTCTTT
>TRBD1|TRBV5-4|TRBJ2-5|17|-
CASSIYGTGVNSETQYF
TGTGCCAGCAGCATTTACGGGACAGGGGTTAATTCTGAGACCCAGTACTTC
>TRBD1|TRBV5-4|TRBJ1-5|15|-
CASSLGQGRNQPQHF
TGTGCCAGCAGCTTGGGACAGGGCCGCAATCAGCCCCAGCATTTT
>TRBD1|TRBV7-8|TRBJ2-1|16|-
CASSPRTGATYNEQFF
TGTGCCAGCAGCCCGCGGACAGGGGCCACCTACAATGAGCAGTTCTTC
>TRBD2|TRBV11-2|TRBJ2-5|17|-
CASSSGREGVVRETQYF
TGTGCCAGCAGCTCCGGGAGGGAGGGAGTAGTGCGGGAGACCCAGTACTTC
>-|TRBV10-3|TRBJ1-6|15|-
CAISEREQYYSPLHF
TGTGCCATCAGTGAACGGGAGCAGTATTATTCACCCCTCCACTTT
>TRBD2|TRBV4-1|TRBJ2-3|16|-
CASSQATGLGEDTQYF
TGCGCCAGCAGCCAAGCAACGGGACTAGGGGAGGATACGCAGTATTTT
>-|TRBV6-6|TRBJ2-3|15|-
CASSYLRGSTDTQYF
TGTGCCAGCAGTTACCTCCGGGGAAGCACAGATACGCAGTATTTT
>TRBD2|TRBV12-5|TRBJ2-1|15|-
CASGTGTSGRSEQFF
TGTGCTAGTGGGACCGGGACTAGCGGGAGGAGTGAGCAGTTCTTC
>-|TRBV7-3|TRBJ2-1|13|-
CASSSTSYNEQFF
TGTGCCAGCAGCTCCACTTCCTACAATGAGCAGTTCTTC
>TRBD2|TRBV11-2|TRBJ2-7|14|-
CASSSIRLAAEQYF
TGTGCCAGCAGCTCCATCCGACTAGCGGCCGAGCAGTACTTC
>TRBD1|TRBV25-1|TRBJ1-4|17|-
CASRGKSGGASNEKLFF
TGTGCCAGCAGAGGCAAATCAGGGGGCGCATCTAATGAAAAACTGTTTTTT
>-|TRBV15|TRBJ2-5|14|-
CATSRARTEETQYF
TGTGCCACCAGCAGAGCGCGGACAGAAGAGACCCAGTACTTC
>-|TRBV10-2|TRBJ1-3|14|-
CASSETGLVNTIYF
TGCGCCAGCAGTGAAACGGGACTGGTAAACACCATATATTTT